Shown below are 27 T cell receptor beta chains from a single sample sequenced in a study of beta chain features in type 1 diabetes. Sequenced material consisted of expressed TCRB transcripts (all of the isolated RNA was reverse transcribed). Profiling relied on immunoSEQ multiplex PCR, and the TCRdb table lists in-frame clones only, not all of them. This sample has 200,000 to 300,000 clones; more than 65% occur once, and the top ten carry approximately 0.053%. Source material: naive CD4+ T cells from blood. The receptors originated from a man aged 25 to 40 in good health.

V and J are TRBV7-9 and TRBJ2-5; TRBD1 agrees at 7 bases. The ends lost 3 bases at V and 7 bases at J; junction bases unmatched: 8. This CDR3 is 14 amino acids long. Germline CDR1 reads SEHNR; CDR2 reads FQNEAQ (reference sequence). Here the CDR3 reads CASSLTRDSGTQYF. DNA of the CDR3: TGTGCCAGCAGCTTGACCCGGGACAGTGGGACCCAGTACTTC.

The J gene is TRBJ2-7, the V gene TRBV30; the D gene is possibly TRBD2 (6 bases). Between the trimmed V and J ends, which lost 3 bases and 6 bases, there was a span of 9 bases. The CDR3 extends over 11 amino acids. Germline V gives CDR1 GTSNPN, CDR2 SVGIG (reference sequence). The CDR3 protein is CAWSRESEQYF. In nucleotides, the CDR3 is TGTGCCTGGAGCCGGGAGAGCGAGCAGTACTTC.

This clone has only a few counts. The CDR3 DNA follows: TGCAGCGTTGTGGACAGAATAAGCAACGAGCAGTACTTC. This codes for CSVVDRISNEQYF. This chain uses TRBV29-1 with TRBJ2-7; D is perhaps TRBD1 (6 bases). The germline V and J ends were trimmed by 4 bases and 5 bases, with 15 bases remaining between them. CDR3 length equals 13 residues. Germline lookup yields CDR1 SQVTM and CDR2 ANQGSEA.

The chain employs TRBV6-8 and TRBJ2-5; D tentatively fits TRBD1 or TRBD2 (6 bases each). Deletions cut 7 bases from V and 1 base from J, with 13 bases between. Germline V gene lookup returns CDR1 MNHGY and CDR2 SAAAGT. The CDR3 totals 14 residues. The chain's CDR3 is CASTRQEGQETQYF. The DNA of the CDR3 is TGTGCCAGCACCCGACAGGAGGGCCAAGAGACCCAGTACTTC.

This chain connects TRBV19 to TRBJ2-1; possibly TRBD2 for D (6 bases). The CDR3 is 13 residues long. Germline CDR1 and CDR2: LNHDA and SQIVND (reference sequence). Trimming took off 2 bases at V and 6 bases at J, with 8 bases between the two ends. CDR3 nucleotides: TGTGCCAGTAGTATATCGGGGGTCAATGAGCAGTTCTTC. Translating gives CASSISGVNEQFF. The whole variable domain, filled in from reference TRBV19 and TRBJ2-1, reads DGGITQSPKYLFRKEGQNVTLSCEQNLNHDAMYWYRQDPGQGLRLIYYSQIVNDFQKGDIAEGYSVSREKKESFPLTVTSAQKNPTAFYLCASSISGVNEQFFGPGTRLTVL.

This clone has only one observation. V and J are TRBV7-6 and TRBJ2-3; 14 bases map to TRBD2. Germline V gene lookup returns CDR1 SGHVS and CDR2 FNYEAQ. Germline trimming cut 5 bases from V and 4 bases from J; bases unmatched to any gene: 5. CDR3 length equals 16 residues. The CDR3 region is CASSPRLAGGPDTQYF. DNA of the CDR3: TGTGCCAGCAGCCCTCGACTAGCGGGGGGGCCAGATACGCAGTATTTT.

The J gene is TRBJ2-7, the V gene TRBV28, with D tentatively TRBD2 (6 bases). The V end lost 2 bases, the J end lost 6 bases, and 11 bases lay between the germline ends. The CDR3 has 13 residues. CDR1 and CDR2 (germline): MDHEN, SYDVKM. Here the CDR3 reads CASSLGRESEQYF. The CDR3 DNA reads TGTGCCAGCAGTTTAGGGCGGGAAAGCGAGCAGTACTTC. The variable domain in full, with the rest retrieved from reference TRBV28 and TRBJ2-7, is DVKVTQSSRYLVKRTGEKVFLECVQDMDHENMFWYRQDPGLGLRLIYFSYDVKMKEKGDIPEGYSVSREKKERFSLILESASTNQTSMYLCASSLGRESEQYFGPGTRLTVT.

CDR3 sequence reads: CASSLASGTGELFF. CDR3 DNA sequence: TGTGCCAGCAGTTTGGCTAGTGGTACCGGGGAGCTGTTTTTT. V and J are TRBV25-1 and TRBJ2-2; D not resolved. Germline V gene lookup returns CDR1 MGHDK and CDR2 SYGVNS. Trimming cost V 5 bases and J 5 bases, with 12 bases left between them. This CDR3 is 14 amino acids long.

J is TRBJ2-3 and V is TRBV4-1; TRBD2 aligns across 9 bases. V lost 4 bases to trimming and J lost 5 bases; unmatched junction nucleotides: 13. Germline-derived CDR1 and CDR2 are MGHRA and YSYEKL. This CDR3 has 17 residues. The CDR3 coding sequence is TGCGCCAGCAGCCCGAGGGCGTCTAGCGGGGTAAAAGATACGCAGTATTTT. Protein product: CASSPRASSGVKDTQYF.

The CDR3 bases are TGTGCCAGCAGCTTCTCCCGGGAGAACAATGAGCAGTTCTTC. Encoded protein: CASSFSRENNEQFF. This chain uses TRBV7-9 with TRBJ2-1; D possibly corresponds to TRBD2 (6 bases). This CDR3 is built from 14 residues. V was shortened by 3 bases and J by 5 bases, with 11 bases between the two germline ends. Germline-derived CDR1 and CDR2 are SEHNR and FQNEAQ (reference sequence).

This clone has just one count. The rearrangement links TRBV29-1 to TRBJ1-3; D remains unclear. V was cut by 6 bases and J by 2 bases, with 8 bases left in between. This CDR3 has 12 amino acids. Per germline, CDR1 SQVTM and CDR2 ANQGSEA. CDR3 in amino acids: CSVPGAGNTIYF. CDR3 nucleotide sequence: TGCAGCGTGCCGGGTGCTGGAAACACCATATATTTT.

The chain links TRBV20-1 to TRBJ1-1; D remains ambiguous. The germline gives CDR1 DFQATT, CDR2 SNEGSKA (reference sequence). The CDR3 length is 11 residues. Trimming removed 8 bases at V and 0 bases at J, with 7 bases between. The CDR3 DNA is TGCAGTTGTAGGGTGAACACTGAAGCTTTCTTT. Translated, it gives CSCRVNTEAFF.

The table lists this clone with a few counts. This sequence joins TRBV29-1 and TRBJ2-1; possibly TRBD1 for D (5 bases). The CDR3 spans 15 residues. The germline gives CDR1 SQVTM, CDR2 ANQGSEA. V was trimmed by 4 bases and J by 0 bases, leaving 13 bases between them. The CDR3 spells CSVAGIESSYNEQFF. DNA for the CDR3: TGCAGCGTTGCAGGGATAGAGAGCTCCTACAATGAGCAGTTCTTC.

This clone was recorded a few times. Distinct nucleotide sequences in the sample also encode this CDR3. The chain carries TRBV15 and TRBJ2-1, with 8 bases identical to TRBD1. V trimming: 1 base; J trimming: 4 bases; junction bases outside the gene matches: 3. Germline V gene sequence: CDR1 LNHNV, CDR2 YYDKDF (reference sequence). CDR3 length: 15 amino acids. CDR3 protein: CATSRGQGSYNEQFF. The CDR3 nucleotides read TGTGCCACCAGCAGAGGACAGGGGTCATACAATGAGCAGTTCTTC.

This chain joins TRBV30 and TRBJ1-1, with unresolved D. CDR1 GTSNPN and CDR2 SVGIG come from the germline V gene (reference sequence). Trimming took 2 bases from V and 2 from J, leaving 6 bases between them. This CDR3 has 12 amino acids. CDR3 loop: CAWSKLNTEAFF. In DNA, the CDR3 is TGTGCCTGGAGTAAACTAAACACTGAAGCTTTCTTT.

This clone was seen more than once but under ten times. The chain carries TRBV29-1 and TRBJ2-1; the D is unclear. CDR1 is SQVTM, CDR2 ANQGSEA, per germline. This CDR3 region has 10 residues. Trimming stripped 7 bases from V and 5 bases from J, with 6 bases between. The CDR3, as DNA: TGCAGCGCTGATGACAATGAGCAGTTCTTC. Residues: CSADDNEQFF.

This clone was counted a few times. This rearrangement joins TRBV29-1 to TRBJ2-5, with D perhaps assigned TRBD1 or TRBD2 (5 bases each). CDR3 length equals 14 residues. V was pared by 3 bases and J by 2 bases, with 13 bases between. Germline CDR1 is SQVTM and CDR2 is ANQGSEA. The CDR3 DNA sequence: TGCAGCGTTGAGGGACGGCTAACTCAAGAGACCCAGTACTTC. Its protein product is CSVEGRLTQETQYF.

This clone occurred once. V usage is TRBV25-1 and J usage is TRBJ2-3, with TRBD2 matching over 7 bases. Trimming removed 10 bases from V and 4 bases from J; junction bases left unmatched: 5. Germline V gives CDR1 MGHDK, CDR2 SYGVNS. The CDR3 is 12 amino acids. This CDR3 reads CATSSGADTQYF. CDR3 sequence (DNA): TGTGCCACCTCCAGCGGGGCAGATACGCAGTATTTT.

This chain uses TRBV9 with TRBJ2-3; a weak D match, TRBD1 (6 bases). This CDR3 spans 14 amino acids. Germline lookup yields CDR1 SGDLS and CDR2 YYNGEE. The germline V and J ends were trimmed by 4 bases and 5 bases, with 14 bases remaining between them. The CDR3: CASSLTGIGDTQYF. Written as DNA, the CDR3 is TGTGCCAGCAGCCTCACAGGGATTGGAGATACGCAGTATTTT.

This chain joins TRBV29-1 and TRBJ2-7; D perhaps matches TRBD2 (6 bases). Germline assignment: CDR1 SQVTM and CDR2 ANQGSEA. The CDR3 sequence is 12 residues long. V was clipped by 3 bases and J by 5 bases, with 11 bases between them. The CDR3 DNA reads TGCAGCGTTGAGTCCTCGGGGGACGAGCAGTACTTC. Encoded protein: CSVESSGDEQYF.

The chain recombines TRBV23-1 with TRBJ1-2; perhaps TRBD1 as D (6 bases). TRBV23-1 is an open reading frame, and its role is uncertain. The CDR3 is 12 residues long. The V end lost 5 bases, the J end lost 6 bases, and 10 bases lay between the germline ends. CDR3 sequence reads: CASSDRRNGYTF. In nucleotides, the CDR3 is TGCGCCAGCAGTGACAGGAGGAATGGCTACACCTTC.

The chain couples TRBV7-9 to TRBJ2-1; D is unresolved. There are 13 residues in the CDR3. V was pared by 1 base and J by 12 bases, with 13 bases between. Germline assignment: CDR1 SEHNR and CDR2 FQNEAQ (reference sequence). The CDR3 region is CASSLGVADRQFF. DNA of the CDR3: TGTGCCAGCAGCTTAGGAGTAGCCGACCGGCAGTTCTTC.

The rearrangement links TRBV27 to TRBJ2-1; 8 positions match TRBD2. The CDR3 contains 14 residues. From germline, CDR1 is MNHEY and CDR2 SMNVEV (reference sequence). With V trimmed by 6 bases and J by 5 bases, 6 bases remained unmatched. The CDR3 DNA reads TGTGCCAGCAGAAGCGGGAGATTCGACAATGAGCAGTTCTTC. Translating gives CASRSGRFDNEQFF.

The chain is built from TRBV5-1 and TRBJ2-2, with TRBD1 matching over 9 bases. CDR1 is SGHRS and CDR2 is YFSETQ in the germline V gene. V lost 2 bases and J lost 5; bases outside the gene matches: 7. The CDR3 consists of 16 residues. The CDR3: CASSFSGQGVTGELFF. The CDR3 nucleotides read TGCGCCAGCAGCTTCTCGGGACAGGGAGTGACCGGGGAGCTGTTTTTT.

The rearrangement joins TRBV29-1 to TRBJ2-3; 11 bases map to TRBD2. The CDR3 length is 14 residues. Unmatched junction bases numbered 1, after V lost 5 bases and J lost 0 bases. Germline CDR1 SQVTM, CDR2 ANQGSEA. The CDR3 region is CSVRTSGSTDTQYF. DNA for the CDR3: TGCAGCGTTAGGACTAGCGGGAGCACAGATACGCAGTATTTT.

V gene TRBV15 combines with J gene TRBJ2-2, with 7 bases matching TRBD1. V lost 5 bases to trimming and J lost 7 bases; unmatched junction nucleotides: 10. This CDR3 contains 15 residues. CDR1 and CDR2 from the germline V gene are LNHNV and YYDKDF (reference sequence). The CDR3 DNA follows: TGTGCCACCAGCCACTTGACAGGGAAAGGCGGGGAGCTGTTTTTT. This sequence encodes CATSHLTGKGGELFF.

The CDR3 loop reads CAISERQALSSYNEQFF. The CDR3 DNA follows: TGTGCCATCAGTGAGAGACAGGCCCTCAGCTCCTACAATGAGCAGTTCTTC. The chain joins TRBV10-3 to TRBJ2-1, with D maybe TRBD1 (6 bases). This CDR3 is 17 amino acids long. CDR1 is ENHRY and CDR2 is SYGVKD in the germline V gene. V was clipped by 2 bases and J by 0 bases, with 14 bases between them.